Below, 29 T cell receptor beta chains from the same sample are listed, as sequenced in a study of T cells after yellow fever vaccination. Each CDR3 protein gets one entry after TCRdb re-called the 5' RACE reads with MiXCR. The sample carries tens of thousands of distinct CDR3 sequences, more than 10% recorded once. This specimen consisted of CD8+ T cells not binding an NS4B(214-222) dextramer, sorted from PBMCs, obtained roughly 20 days after the first yellow fever vaccination. These receptors were collected from a young man who received the YFV17D yellow fever vaccine.

V usage is TRBV5-1 and J usage is TRBJ2-7; TRBD2 might be the D (5 bases). The CDR3 runs 14 residues. V dropped 4 bases and J dropped 0 bases, with 11 bases sitting between them. Looked up from germline, CDR1 is SGHRS and CDR2 is YFSETQ. CDR3 sequence: CASSLADNSYEQYF. DNA of the CDR3: TGCGCCAGCAGCCTAGCCGACAACTCCTACGAGCAGTACTTC.

This clonotype has more than one count but fewer than ten. CDR3 in DNA: TGTGCCAGCAGCCAATCCCCGTTGTCCGGGGAGCTGTTTTTT. This translates into CASSQSPLSGELFF. The chain couples TRBV6-5 to TRBJ2-2; D not resolved. Germline CDR1 reads MNHEY; CDR2 reads SVGAGI. The CDR3 contains 14 residues. V lost 6 bases, J lost 6 bases, and 14 bases lay in between.

This clonotype was observed a handful of times. The chain employs TRBV12-3 or TRBV12-4 and TRBJ1-2, with D maybe TRBD1 (6 bases). V lost 5 bases and J 0 bases, leaving 13 bases between the germline ends. This CDR3 comprises 15 residues. Here the CDR3 reads CASSPIRGANYGYTF. As DNA, the CDR3 is TGTGCCAGCAGTCCGATCAGGGGTGCTAACTATGGCTACACCTTC.

This clonotype has only a few counts. The chain couples TRBV29-1 to TRBJ1-3; D not certain. This CDR3 has 12 amino acids. Between the trimmed V and J ends, which lost 6 bases and 0 bases, there was a span of 6 bases. The germline V gene encodes CDR1 SQVTM and CDR2 ANQGSEA. The CDR3 coding sequence is TGCAGCGTCGGTGACTCTGGAAACACCATATATTTT. This encodes CSVGDSGNTIYF.

The J gene is TRBJ1-1, the V gene TRBV7-9; 7 positions agree with TRBD1. Trimming took 3 bases from V and 10 from J; bases not matched to a gene: 8. The CDR3 runs 13 residues. CDR1 SEHNR and CDR2 FQNEAQ come from the germline V gene (reference sequence). For the CDR3, the DNA is TGTGCCAGCAGCTTTACAGGGGTCCGGGGAGCTTTCTTT. Encoded protein: CASSFTGVRGAFF.

This clonotype was observed a handful of times. The chain joins TRBV7-8 to TRBJ2-7; 7 positions agree with TRBD2. The CDR3 is 15 amino acids. V shed 2 bases, J shed 0 bases, and the junction held 4 bases outside the gene matches. CDR1 and CDR2 (germline): SGHVS, FQNEAQ. CDR3 region: CASSLWAGVSYEQYV. The CDR3 bases are TGTGCCAGCAGCTTATGGGCGGGAGTCTCCTACGAGCAGTACGTC.

V is TRBV29-1 and J is TRBJ1-5; D might be TRBD1 (5 bases). The CDR3 has 14 amino acids. V was pared by 6 bases and J by 4 bases, with 16 bases between. CDR1 and CDR2 (germline): SQVTM, ANQGSEA. CDR3 amino acids: CSVGVGTGNQPQHF. The CDR3 nucleotides are TGCAGCGTGGGAGTGGGGACGGGGAATCAGCCCCAGCATTTT.

Only a few counts were recorded for this clonotype. The rearrangement uses TRBV11-2 and TRBJ2-1; 8 nucleotides agree with TRBD2. The J segment lost 15 bases and the V segment lost 1 base, leaving 5 bases of the junction unmatched. This CDR3 region has 12 residues. CDR1 and CDR2 from the germline V gene are SGHAT and FQNNGV. CDR3 sequence: CASSLGGGPRFF. In nucleotides, the CDR3 is TGTGCCAGCAGCTTAGGCGGGGGGCCGAGGTTCTTC.

This chain connects TRBV7-9 to TRBJ2-3; D is uncertain. CDR3 size: 12 residues. Germline V gives CDR1 SEHNR, CDR2 FQNEAQ (reference sequence). Trimming cost V 5 bases and J 6 bases, with 9 bases left between them. Here the CDR3 reads CASSPSVDTQYF. The DNA for the CDR3 is TGTGCCAGCAGCCCGAGCGTGGATACGCAGTATTTT.

This clonotype was detected many times. This chain uses TRBV6-4 with TRBJ2-1; TRBD1 agrees at 7 bases. The CDR3 totals 15 residues. The V and J ends lost 2 bases and 4 bases, in that order; junction bases with no gene match: 5. Germline V gene data show CDR1 as MRHNA and CDR2 as SNTAGT. The CDR3 region has the DNA TGTGCCAGCAGTGACACCACAGGGGCGTACAATGAGCAGTTCTTC. This encodes CASSDTTGAYNEQFF.

For the CDR3, the DNA is TGCAGTGTCAGATGGGGAAGCTCCTACAATGAGCAGTTCTTC. It specifies CSVRWGSSYNEQFF. The rearrangement links TRBV20-1 to TRBJ2-1; D gene ambiguous. CDR3 length equals 14 residues. V was trimmed by 7 bases and J by 0 bases, leaving 13 bases between them. Germline loops: CDR1 DFQATT, CDR2 SNEGSKA (reference sequence).

The V and J genes are TRBV7-6 and TRBJ2-3; no firm D call. Germline V CDR1 and CDR2: SGHVS, FNYEAQ. Trimming cost V 3 bases and J 2 bases, with 6 bases left between them. The CDR3 runs 13 residues. Here the CDR3 reads CASSFAATDTQYF. CDR3 coding DNA: TGTGCCAGCAGCTTTGCTGCCACAGATACGCAGTATTTT.

This clonotype has more than one count but fewer than ten. This sequence joins TRBV29-1 and TRBJ2-5; maybe TRBD2 (7 bases). Germline values: CDR1 SQVTM, CDR2 ANQGSEA. V was cut by 4 bases and J by 3 bases, with 12 bases left in between. This CDR3 is built from 13 residues. Here the CDR3 DNA reads TGCAGCGTTGCAGGGAGGGGGAAAGAGACCCAGTACTTC. Translation gives CSVAGRGKETQYF.

There are a few counts of this clonotype. The rearrangement uses TRBV11-3 and TRBJ2-2; TRBD1 agrees at 9 bases. The CDR3 totals 15 residues. J was trimmed by 4 bases and V by 5 bases; bases with no gene match: 5. Germline-derived CDR1 and CDR2 are SGHNT and YENEEA. Written as DNA, the CDR3 is TGTGCCAGCAGCCCTCGACAGGGGGTCACCGGGGAGCTGTTTTTT. Its translation: CASSPRQGVTGELFF.

The rearrangement joins TRBV4-2 to TRBJ2-7; 7 bases are shared with TRBD2. The trim removed 0 bases at V and 2 bases at J, leaving 4 bases unmatched. Germline V gene sequence: CDR1 LGHNA, CDR2 YNFKEQ. The CDR3 is made up of 15 amino acids. The CDR3: CASSQDGGGTYEQYF. Written as DNA, the CDR3 is TGTGCCAGCAGCCAAGATGGGGGAGGGACCTACGAGCAGTACTTC.

The chain uses TRBV7-2 and TRBJ2-1; D perhaps matches TRBD1 (5 bases). With 0 bases removed from V and 4 bases from J, the gap between germline ends came to 10 bases. The CDR3 totals 15 residues. CDR1 is SGHTA and CDR2 is FQGNSA in the germline V gene. CDR3 nucleotides: TGTGCCAGCAGCTTAGCGCGGCAGGGATACAATGAGCAGTTCTTC. Amino acids: CASSLARQGYNEQFF.

The chain joins TRBV10-2 to TRBJ2-7, with D possibly matching TRBD2 (5 bases). The germline gives CDR1 WSHSY, CDR2 SAAADI. With 8 bases removed from V and 3 bases from J, the gap between germline ends came to 17 bases. This CDR3 is built from 14 residues. Written as DNA, the CDR3 is TGCGCCAGCCGTATGGCGGGCCAGCTCTACGAGCAGTACTTC. The encoded protein is CASRMAGQLYEQYF.

In DNA form, the CDR3 reads TGCGCCAGCAGCTTGGCCTGGGGGGCCGCCGCGAACACCGGGGAGCTGTTTTTT. The encoded protein is CASSLAWGAAANTGELFF. J is TRBJ2-2 and V is TRBV5-1, with D perhaps being TRBD1 or TRBD2 (6 bases each). This CDR3 is 18 amino acids long. V lost 0 bases, J lost 0 bases, and 15 bases lay in between. CDR1 SGHRS and CDR2 YFSETQ come from the germline V gene. The full variable domain, completed using reference TRBV5-1 and TRBJ2-2, is KAGVTQTPRYLIKTRGQQVTLSCSPISGHRSVSWYQQTPGQGLQFLFEYFSETQRNKGNFPGRFSGRQFSNSRSEMNVSTLELGDSALYLCASSLAWGAAANTGELFFGEGSRLTVL.

The chain recombines TRBV12-3 or TRBV12-4 with TRBJ1-1, with D unresolved. The CDR3 covers 12 residues. With 3 bases removed from V and 5 bases from J, the gap between germline ends came to 7 bases. In nucleotides, the CDR3 is TGTGCCAGCAGTTTGTACACAACTGAAGCTTTCTTT. This sequence encodes CASSLYTTEAFF.

The chain uses TRBV20-1 and TRBJ2-1; D remains ambiguous. Germline V CDR1 and CDR2: DFQATT, SNEGSKA (reference sequence). This CDR3 is 15 amino acids long. Deletions cut 1 base from V and 0 bases from J, with 10 bases between. CDR3 residues: CSARVDGSSYNEQFF. Written as DNA, the CDR3 is TGCAGTGCTAGAGTTGATGGAAGCTCCTACAATGAGCAGTTCTTC.

This clonotype has more than one count but fewer than ten. The rearrangement links TRBV7-3 to TRBJ2-2; TRBD1 matches 7 bases. The length of the CDR3 is 16 residues. J was trimmed by 4 bases and V by 1 base; bases with no gene match: 6. Germline V CDR1 and CDR2: SGHTA, FQGTGA. CDR3: CASSLKGRGSTGELFF. The CDR3 nucleotides are TGTGCCAGCAGCTTAAAAGGCAGGGGGAGCACCGGGGAGCTGTTTTTT.

The genes are TRBV20-1 and TRBJ2-1; TRBD2 agrees at 7 bases. The junction had 11 bases not matched to a gene; V was cut back by 4 bases and J by 8 bases. The germline V gene encodes CDR1 DFQATT and CDR2 SNEGSKA (reference sequence). This CDR3 contains 14 residues. The CDR3 protein is CSATPGTMWDEQFF. The CDR3, as DNA: TGCAGTGCTACCCCCGGGACTATGTGGGATGAGCAGTTCTTC.

This clonotype was counted between two and nine times. V and J are TRBV9 and TRBJ2-2, with 12 bases fitting TRBD2. The ends lost 4 bases at V and 4 bases at J; junction bases unmatched: 11. Germline CDR1 SGDLS, CDR2 YYNGEE. The length of the CDR3 is 18 residues. The CDR3 bases are TGTGCCAGCAGCCCCCGCTCCCTACTAGCGGGGGGCACCGGGGAGCTGTTTTTT. Encoded protein: CASSPRSLLAGGTGELFF.

The chain uses TRBV5-4 and TRBJ2-7; D is uncertain. Germline V gives CDR1 SGHNT, CDR2 YYREEE (reference sequence). The CDR3 sequence is 14 residues long. Trimming pared 3 bases from V and 0 bases from J, leaving 10 bases between. The CDR3 nucleotides read TGTGCCAGCAGCTCGGACGGAAGCTCCTACGAGCAGTACTTC. Amino acid sequence: CASSSDGSSYEQYF.

This clonotype was observed a few times. The chain recombines TRBV7-6 with TRBJ1-5; D is perhaps TRBD1 (5 bases). CDR1 SGHVS and CDR2 FNYEAQ come from the germline V gene. This CDR3 has 13 amino acids. The V gene lost 1 base and the J gene lost 9 bases, with 10 bases spanning the gap. The DNA for the CDR3 is TGTGCCAGCAGCTTAGGGGACGGTGGGCCCCAGCATTTT. It specifies CASSLGDGGPQHF.

The chain recombines TRBV7-8 with TRBJ2-1; no definite D call. V shed 2 bases and J shed 7 bases, with 12 bases lying between them. Per the germline V gene, CDR1 is SGHVS and CDR2 is FQNEAQ. This CDR3 contains 14 residues. CDR3 in DNA: TGTGCCAGCAGCTTACAACCGAACTATAATGAGCAGTTCTTC. This codes for CASSLQPNYNEQFF. Variable domain in full (rest from reference TRBV7-8 and TRBJ2-1): GAGVSQSPRYKVAKRGQDVALRCDPISGHVSLFWYQQALGQGPEFLTYFQNEAQLDKSGLPSDRFFAERPEGSVSTLKIQRTQQEDSAVYLCASSLQPNYNEQFFGPGTRLTVL.

This clonotype was detected a few times. The V call is TRBV29-1, the J call TRBJ2-3; 9 bases are shared with TRBD2. Germline values: CDR1 SQVTM, CDR2 ANQGSEA. V was pared by 5 bases and J by 9 bases, with 12 bases of the junction left unmatched. This CDR3 comprises 14 residues. The CDR3 is CSVRGSGGDSTQYF. CDR3 DNA sequence: TGCAGCGTTCGGGGTAGCGGGGGAGATAGCACGCAGTATTTT.

The chain combines TRBV4-2 with TRBJ2-2, with D tentatively TRBD2 (5 bases). Per germline, CDR1 LGHNA and CDR2 YNFKEQ. V lost 1 base, J lost 6 bases, and 15 bases lay in between. The CDR3 extends over 16 amino acids. This CDR3 is CASSQVGVGIAGELFF. The DNA of the CDR3 is TGTGCCAGCAGCCAAGTGGGTGTCGGGATTGCCGGGGAGCTGTTTTTT.

This clonotype was observed many times. The chain links TRBV29-1 to TRBJ2-2; D unresolved. CDR1 is SQVTM, CDR2 ANQGSEA, per germline. The ends were cut back, 6 bases at V and 4 bases at J, with 9 bases in the middle. There are 12 residues in the CDR3. CDR3 DNA sequence: TGCAGCGTCCCGATGGCCACCGGGGAGCTGTTTTTT. This encodes CSVPMATGELFF.